These 15 T cell receptor beta chains originate from one sample sequenced in a study of shared clonotypes between healthy human individuals. TCRdb's copy holds only in-frame clones and misses some; the assay was immunoSEQ multiplex PCR. The sample has under 600,000 clones, nearly 80% seen once. Sequences were obtained from PBMCs. The receptors shown here come from a woman in her forties in good health. Some clones in this sample may be carry-over from other donors' samples.

This rearrangement joins TRBV27 to TRBJ1-1, with D perhaps matching TRBD1 (5 bases). The CDR3 covers 13 residues. The V end lost 3 bases, the J end lost 4 bases, and 9 bases lay between the germline ends. From germline, CDR1 is MNHEY and CDR2 SMNVEV (reference sequence). CDR3 in amino acids: CASSLSDTTEAFF. The CDR3 DNA reads as TGTGCCAGCAGTTTGTCGGACACCACTGAAGCTTTCTTT.

In its sample, this clone was seen many times. V is TRBV6-1 and J is TRBJ2-7; D is possibly TRBD2 (6 bases). V lost 5 bases to trimming and J lost 2 bases, with 10 bases between them. Germline V gives CDR1 MNHNS, CDR2 SASEGT. This CDR3 region has 13 residues. CDR3 in amino acids: CASSPSEAYEQYF. CDR3 in DNA: TGTGCCAGCAGTCCTAGCGAGGCCTACGAGCAGTACTTC.

The CDR3: CASSFFIPEINNEKLFF. The CDR3 DNA follows: TGTGCCAGCAGCTTTTTTATTCCCGAGATCAACAATGAAAAACTGTTTTTT. The rearrangement joins TRBV5-6 to TRBJ1-4; D not certain. V shed 2 bases and J shed 5 bases, with 19 bases lying between them. This CDR3 comprises 17 residues. Germline CDR1 is SGHDT and CDR2 is YYEEEE.

The chain has TRBV18 and TRBJ1-1, with D perhaps TRBD1 (6 bases). The germline V and J ends were trimmed by 2 bases and 7 bases, with 11 bases remaining between them. In germline, CDR1 is KGHSH, CDR2 LQKENI. The CDR3 is made up of 13 amino acids. The CDR3 sequence is CASSPGRGSEAFF. For the CDR3, the DNA is TGTGCCAGCTCACCAGGCAGGGGCAGTGAAGCTTTCTTT.

The chain recombines TRBV30 with TRBJ1-1; TRBD1 agrees at 12 bases. The CDR3 covers 15 residues. With V trimmed by 0 bases and J by 4 bases, 3 bases remained unmatched. In germline, CDR1 is GTSNPN, CDR2 SVGIG (reference sequence). CDR3 sequence: CAWSVGGQGATEAFF. The CDR3 DNA reads as TGTGCCTGGAGTGTAGGGGGACAGGGGGCCACTGAAGCTTTCTTT.

The V and J genes are TRBV5-1 and TRBJ2-2; D not resolved. V was shortened by 5 bases and J by 0 bases, with 5 bases between the two germline ends. In germline, CDR1 is SGHRS, CDR2 YFSETQ. This CDR3 comprises 13 residues. In nucleotides, the CDR3 is TGCGCCAGCAGGGGAACGAACACCGGGGAGCTGTTTTTT. Protein product: CASRGTNTGELFF.

In the case of this clone: This specimen includes other DNA sequences encoding the same CDR3. The J gene is TRBJ1-2, the V gene TRBV20-1; D possibly corresponds to TRBD1 (6 bases). The germline V gene encodes CDR1 DFQATT and CDR2 SNEGSKA (reference sequence). The CDR3 spans 11 residues. V dropped 3 bases and J dropped 4 bases, with 6 bases sitting between them. The CDR3 DNA follows: TGCAGTGCTAGGACAGGCTATGGCTACACCTTC. Translated, it gives CSARTGYGYTF.

As for this clone: This likely stems from a read error, as it lies one base from a far larger clone. The V gene is TRBV18, the J gene TRBJ1-6; D not resolved. Trimming shortened V by 2 bases and J by 8 bases, and 4 bases separated the two germline ends. The CDR3 is 12 residues long. Germline CDR1 KGHSH, CDR2 LQKENI. CDR3 DNA: TGTGCCAGCTCACCAGGGGATTCACCCCTCCACTTT. Encoded protein: CASSPGDSPLHF.

This chain uses TRBV5-4 with TRBJ1-2; the match to TRBD1 covers 8 bases. V lost 1 base to trimming and J lost 7 bases; unmatched junction nucleotides: 9. Germline lookup yields CDR1 SGHNT and CDR2 YYREEE (reference sequence). The CDR3 sequence is 15 residues long. This CDR3 reads CASSLTTGVGGGYTF. CDR3 nucleotide sequence: TGTGCCAGCAGCTTGACGACAGGGGTGGGTGGTGGCTACACCTTC.

This rearrangement joins TRBV7-3 to TRBJ2-3; 8 bases align to TRBD2. Per the germline V gene, CDR1 is SGHTA and CDR2 is FQGTGA. The CDR3 contains 17 residues. V lost 1 base to trimming and J lost 6 bases; unmatched junction nucleotides: 12. CDR3 sequence reads: CASSLRVSSGSEDTQYF. The CDR3 DNA reads as TGTGCCAGCAGCTTAAGAGTGTCCAGCGGGAGTGAGGATACGCAGTATTTT. Variable domain in full (rest from reference TRBV7-3 and TRBJ2-3): GAGVSQTPSNKVTEKGKYVELRCDPISGHTALYWYRQSLGQGPEFLIYFQGTGAADDSGLPNDRFFAVRPEGSVSTLKIQRTERGDSAVYLCASSLRVSSGSEDTQYFGPGTRLTVL.

This clone turned up a few times. The chain carries TRBV6-1 and TRBJ2-1, with D unclear. This CDR3 comprises 13 residues. V lost 0 bases to trimming and J lost 9 bases, with 9 bases between them. Germline V CDR1 and CDR2: MNHNS, SASEGT. The CDR3 DNA follows: TGTGCCAGCAGTGAAGCGGAGCGCGGTGAGCAGTTCTTC. Residues: CASSEAERGEQFF.

To note about this clone: A far larger clone lies a single base away; this is likely a read error. The sample holds other DNA sequences that translate to the same CDR3. The chain employs TRBV7-3 and TRBJ1-1; no clear D gene. Trimming cost V 4 bases and J 4 bases, with 10 bases left between them. There are 13 residues in the CDR3. Germline loops: CDR1 SGHTA, CDR2 FQGTGA. The CDR3 DNA is TGTGCCAGCAGCTCGCCTTACAGCACTGAAGCTTTCTTT. Its protein is CASSSPYSTEAFF.

This clone has just one count. V and J are TRBV5-4 and TRBJ2-2; 9 nucleotides line up with TRBD2. Germline CDR1 is SGHNT and CDR2 is YYREEE (reference sequence). This CDR3 has 14 amino acids. Trimming took 2 bases from V and 5 from J; bases not matched to a gene: 1. CDR3 region: CASSFSGRTGELFF. DNA for the CDR3: TGTGCCAGCAGCTTTAGCGGGAGAACCGGGGAGCTGTTTTTT.

A single count supports this clone. The chain is built from TRBV7-9 and TRBJ2-1; D is undetermined. CDR3 length: 16 residues. V dropped 4 bases and J dropped 0 bases, with 13 bases sitting between them. The V gene's germline CDR1 is SEHNR and CDR2 FQNEAQ (reference sequence). In DNA, the CDR3 is TGTGCCAGCAGCTCTCCCATGGTGGACTCCTACAATGAGCAGTTCTTC. Its protein product is CASSSPMVDSYNEQFF.

V usage is TRBV28 and J usage is TRBJ2-4, with 13 bases matching TRBD2. Germline CDR1 is MDHEN and CDR2 is SYDVKM. CDR3 length: 18 residues. The V segment lost 4 bases and the J segment 0 bases; nucleotides outside the gene matches: 6. The chain's CDR3 is CASSSGLAGELAKNIQYF. CDR3 DNA sequence: TGTGCCAGCAGTTCCGGACTAGCGGGAGAATTAGCCAAAAACATTCAGTACTTC.